A selection of T cell receptor beta chains follows, all from one sample in a study of T cells in localized non-small cell lung cancer. Produced via immunoSEQ multiplex PCR; TCRdb's table is partial and in-frame only. The sample shows 75,000 to 80,000 clones, around nine tenths of them seen only once. This specimen was peripheral blood, taken before any cancer treatment. The receptor set was obtained from a woman aged 40 to 75 with stage I squamous cell lung carcinoma. CDR3s include the opening cysteine and the closing phenylalanine or tryptophan. Each record gives: CDR3 DNA, CDR3 protein, V gene, D gene, clone size, J gene. The D gene is left open where the match is weak. The listing skips clone size in some rows; elsewhere it reads once, few, many or a size class.

DNA: TGCGCCAGCAGCGGGAACGCGGGGGGCGGTAGCACTGAAGCTTTCTTT; CDR3: CASSGNAGGGSTEAFF; V: TRBV5-1; D: NA; size: NA; J: TRBJ1-1
DNA: TGCGCCAGCAGCCTACGACACGAGCAGTACTTC; CDR3: CASSLRHEQYF; V: TRBV5-1; D: NA; size: NA; J: TRBJ2-7
DNA: TGTGCCAGCAGCTTGGGGACTAGCGGGGGGGATACGCAGTATTTT; CDR3: CASSLGTSGGDTQYF; V: TRBV5-4; D: TRBD2; size: NA; J: TRBJ2-3
DNA: TGCGCCAGCAGCCATGGACAGGGACACAAGGAGACCCAGTACTTC; CDR3: CASSHGQGHKETQYF; V: TRBV5-1; D: TRBD1; size: NA; J: TRBJ2-5
DNA: TGTGCCAGCAGCCAAGATCCCGTAGCGGGGGGCCGCAATGAGCAGTTCTTC; CDR3: CASSQDPVAGGRNEQFF; V: TRBV4-2; D: TRBD2; size: NA; J: TRBJ2-1
DNA: TGTGCCAGCAGAAAAGGAGCCTCCTTAGGGGAGCAGTACTTC; CDR3: CASRKGASLGEQYF; V: TRBV6-6; D: NA; size: NA; J: TRBJ2-7
DNA: TGTGCCTGGAGAACAGGGGGTTTCTATGGCTACACCTTC; CDR3: CAWRTGGFYGYTF; V: TRBV30; D: TRBD1; size: NA; J: TRBJ1-2
DNA: NA; CDR3: CASTSVGSSNQPQHF; V: TRBV19; D: NA; size: few; J: TRBJ1-5
DNA: TGCGCCAGCAGCCCGAGAGGCCGTTCTAACTATGGCTACACCTTC; CDR3: CASSPRGRSNYGYTF; V: TRBV4-1; D: NA; size: NA; J: TRBJ1-2
DNA: TGTGCCAGCAGTTGGGGATCGACAGGCTTTAACTATGGCTACACCTTC; CDR3: CASSWGSTGFNYGYTF; V: TRBV6-5; D: NA; size: NA; J: TRBJ1-2
DNA: TGTGCCAGCAGCCCCCAACCGCCCTACAATGAGCAGTTCTTC; CDR3: CASSPQPPYNEQFF; V: TRBV7-3; D: NA; size: NA; J: TRBJ2-1
DNA: TGTGCCAGCAGTGTGGAGGGGCAAGGTGGCACTGAAGCTTTCTTT; CDR3: CASSVEGQGGTEAFF; V: TRBV2; D: NA; size: NA; J: TRBJ1-1
DNA: TGTGCCAGCGGTGGACGATCGTACCAAGAGACCCAGTACTTC; CDR3: CASGGRSYQETQYF; V: TRBV5-6; D: NA; size: NA; J: TRBJ2-5
DNA: TGTGCCAGCAGCGAAGGGGGGAGCACTGAAGCTTTCTTT; CDR3: CASSEGGSTEAFF; V: TRBV4-2; D: NA; size: NA; J: TRBJ1-1
DNA: TGTGCCAGCAGTGAATTAGTAGGCAACCAGGGCTACACCTTC; CDR3: CASSELVGNQGYTF; V: TRBV2; D: NA; size: NA; J: TRBJ1-2
DNA: TGTGCCAGCAGTGGGGGGAGTTCAACTAATGAAAAACTGTTTTTT; CDR3: CASSGGSSTNEKLFF; V: TRBV5-4; D: NA; size: NA; J: TRBJ1-4
DNA: TGTGCCAGCTCACCAGGGGACGGGAGCTCCTACGAGCAGTACTTC; CDR3: CASSPGDGSSYEQYF; V: TRBV18; D: NA; size: NA; J: TRBJ2-7
DNA: TGTGCCAGCAGTGAGTGGGGGAATACCCTCTCCTACGAGCAGTACTTC; CDR3: CASSEWGNTLSYEQYF; V: TRBV2; D: NA; size: NA; J: TRBJ2-7
DNA: TGTGCCATTAAAGTAGAGCGGTTGAACACTGAAGCTTTCTTT; CDR3: CAIKVERLNTEAFF; V: TRBV10-3; D: NA; size: NA; J: TRBJ1-1
DNA: TGTGCCAGCAACGAAGACAGGGGATTCGAGCAGTACTTC; CDR3: CASNEDRGFEQYF; V: TRBV2; D: TRBD1; size: few; J: TRBJ2-7
DNA: TGTGCCAGCAGTAGGGACACAATCTACGAGCAGTACTTC; CDR3: CASSRDTIYEQYF; V: TRBV5-5; D: NA; size: NA; J: TRBJ2-7
DNA: TGTGCCAGCAGCTTAGGGTTCGAGCACCTTCTGAACACTGAAGCTTTCTTT; CDR3: CASSLGFEHLLNTEAFF; V: TRBV7-3; D: NA; size: NA; J: TRBJ1-1
DNA: TGTGCCATCAGGGGGGACAGTGGGTCGACTAATGAAAAACTGTTTTTT; CDR3: CAIRGDSGSTNEKLFF; V: TRBV10-3; D: TRBD1; size: NA; J: TRBJ1-4
DNA: TGTGCCAGCAGTGCGGAGGGGACCGGGGAGCTGTTTTTT; CDR3: CASSAEGTGELFF; V: TRBV2; D: NA; size: NA; J: TRBJ2-2
DNA: TGTGCCAGCAGCCAAATAGAGGTGGGCTATGGCTACACCTTC; CDR3: CASSQIEVGYGYTF; V: TRBV5-6; D: NA; size: once; J: TRBJ1-2
DNA: TGTGCCAGTAGTATAGGACAGGCTAACTATGGCTACACCTTC; CDR3: CASSIGQANYGYTF; V: TRBV19; D: NA; size: NA; J: TRBJ1-2
DNA: TGTGCCAGCAGTGACCGCATGAACACTGAAGCTTTCTTT; CDR3: CASSDRMNTEAFF; V: TRBV25-1; D: NA; size: NA; J: TRBJ1-1
DNA: TGTGCCAGCTCACCCCAGGGACAGACAAACACTGAAGCTTTCTTT; CDR3: CASSPQGQTNTEAFF; V: TRBV18; D: TRBD1; size: NA; J: TRBJ1-1
DNA: TGTGCCAGCAGCTACGGGACAACCACAGATACGCAGTATTTT; CDR3: CASSYGTTTDTQYF; V: TRBV5-4; D: NA; size: NA; J: TRBJ2-3
DNA: TGTGCCAGCAGTGAAGGGGGACAGGGGAAGGGGAACACTGAAGCTTTCTTT; CDR3: CASSEGGQGKGNTEAFF; V: TRBV6-1; D: TRBD1; size: NA; J: TRBJ1-1
DNA: TGTGCCACCAGCAGTCCCATCGCCCAGGCATCTATCGAGCAGTACTTC; CDR3: CATSSPIAQASIEQYF; V: TRBV15; D: NA; size: NA; J: TRBJ2-7
DNA: TGTGCCAGCAGCTTGAGGGAGAATTCACCCCTCCACTTT; CDR3: CASSLRENSPLHF; V: TRBV5-4; D: NA; size: once; J: TRBJ1-6
DNA: TGCGCCAGCAGCCTCCGGACAGGTAGCACCGGGGAGCTGTTTTTT; CDR3: CASSLRTGSTGELFF; V: TRBV5-1; D: TRBD1; size: NA; J: TRBJ2-2
DNA: TGCGCCAGCAGCCTGGTGAGGGACACTGAAGCTTTCTTT; CDR3: CASSLVRDTEAFF; V: TRBV5-1; D: NA; size: NA; J: TRBJ1-1
DNA: TGCAGCGGGGGGGGCCGGGCGGATACGCAGTATTTT; CDR3: CSGGGRADTQYF; V: TRBV29-1; D: NA; size: NA; J: TRBJ2-3
DNA: TGTGCCAGCAGTCTGGGACACTTCTACGAGCAGTACTTC; CDR3: CASSLGHFYEQYF; V: TRBV6-5; D: NA; size: NA; J: TRBJ2-7
DNA: TGTGCCAGCAGTGCCCACTCCTCTCCGGGACTTCTAAATGTGGGCTATGGCTACACCTTC; CDR3: CASSAHSSPGLLNVGYGYTF; V: TRBV6-1; D: NA; size: once; J: TRBJ1-2
DNA: TGTGCCAGCAGCCCACCTGATGGAAACACCATATATTTT; CDR3: CASSPPDGNTIYF; V: TRBV13; D: NA; size: NA; J: TRBJ1-3
DNA: TGTGCCTGGAATGGTGGAGGTGAGACCCAGTACTTC; CDR3: CAWNGGGETQYF; V: TRBV30; D: NA; size: few; J: TRBJ2-5
DNA: TGTGCCAGCAGCTCCCCTAGCGGGGGATACAATGAGCAGTTCTTC; CDR3: CASSSPSGGYNEQFF; V: TRBV28; D: TRBD2; size: once; J: TRBJ2-1
DNA: TGTGCCATCAGTGAGACAGCCAAGGCTGAAGCTTTCTTT; CDR3: CAISETAKAEAFF; V: TRBV10-3; D: NA; size: NA; J: TRBJ1-1
DNA: TGTGCCAGCAGCTTGAGCAGGAACACTGAAGCTTTCTTT; CDR3: CASSLSRNTEAFF; V: TRBV5-6; D: NA; size: NA; J: TRBJ1-1
DNA: TGTGCCAGCAGTCCCGGCCCTGGAAATGGCTACACCTTC; CDR3: CASSPGPGNGYTF; V: TRBV6-4; D: NA; size: once; J: TRBJ1-2
DNA: TGTGCCAGCAGTGCCACCGGGACTAGCGGCTACAATGAGCAGTTCTTC; CDR3: CASSATGTSGYNEQFF; V: TRBV6-4; D: TRBD2; size: NA; J: TRBJ2-1
DNA: TGTGCCAGCAGCTTAACAGGGGGACGGGCTGAGACCCAGTACTTC; CDR3: CASSLTGGRAETQYF; V: TRBV7-3; D: NA; size: NA; J: TRBJ2-5
DNA: TGTGCCAGCAGCCAAGGGCCGACAGGGAGGAATAATTCACCCCTCCACTTT; CDR3: CASSQGPTGRNNSPLHF; V: TRBV14; D: TRBD1; size: once; J: TRBJ1-6
DNA: TGTGCCTGGAGTGTAGGGGTTGGGAGCAATCAGCCCCAGCATTTT; CDR3: CAWSVGVGSNQPQHF; V: TRBV30; D: NA; size: NA; J: TRBJ1-5
DNA: TGTGCCAGCTCACAGGGGGTGGACACTGAAGCTTTCTTT; CDR3: CASSQGVDTEAFF; V: TRBV18; D: NA; size: NA; J: TRBJ1-1
DNA: TGTGCCAGCAGTGAATATACGGGAGGCACTGAAGCTTTCTTT; CDR3: CASSEYTGGTEAFF; V: TRBV6-1; D: NA; size: NA; J: TRBJ1-1
DNA: TGCGCCAGCAGCTTGGGGGACAGGGGGTGGAGTACTGAAGCTTTCTTT; CDR3: CASSLGDRGWSTEAFF; V: TRBV5-1; D: TRBD1; size: NA; J: TRBJ1-1
DNA: TGTGCCAGCAGCTTAGTCGGAGGGGCAAGGACTGAAGCTTTCTTT; CDR3: CASSLVGGARTEAFF; V: TRBV13; D: NA; size: NA; J: TRBJ1-1
DNA: TGTGCCAGCAGCTTAACGGGGAATCAGCCCCAGCATTTT; CDR3: CASSLTGNQPQHF; V: TRBV7-8; D: NA; size: NA; J: TRBJ1-5
DNA: TGTGCCAGCAGCTCCCTCAGGGGAAATGGCTACACCTTC; CDR3: CASSSLRGNGYTF; V: TRBV7-2; D: NA; size: NA; J: TRBJ1-2
DNA: TGTGCCAGCAGCGCCTCGCCAGGGGGGAACACTGAAGCTTTCTTT; CDR3: CASSASPGGNTEAFF; V: TRBV9; D: TRBD1; size: once; J: TRBJ1-1
DNA: TGTGCCAGCAGCTTATCGGGGGGCGCGATTGGAAACACCATATATTTT; CDR3: CASSLSGGAIGNTIYF; V: TRBV7-6; D: NA; size: NA; J: TRBJ1-3